This TCR beta chain was identified during a study of blood T cell repertoires in COVID-19. Germline loops: CDR1 LNHDA, CDR2 SQIVND (reference sequence). This CDR3 has 12 amino acids. V lost 5 bases and J lost 2, with 6 bases in between. Membership in each cohort depended on participant-reported clinical history. TCRdb keeps only in-frame clones here, not all; method: immunoSEQ multiplex PCR. The repertoire holds more than 300,000 clones, with over 75% as singletons. This clone was picked up one time. The V call is TRBV19, the J call TRBJ1-2; D remains unclear. The source material was PBMCs or T cells enriched from blood (not recorded which). This receptor was identified in a woman aged 18 to 35 who had recovered from COVID-19. In DNA, the CDR3 is TGTGCCAGTAGTTCCCAAAACTATGGCTACACCTTC. Protein sequence: CASSSQNYGYTF.